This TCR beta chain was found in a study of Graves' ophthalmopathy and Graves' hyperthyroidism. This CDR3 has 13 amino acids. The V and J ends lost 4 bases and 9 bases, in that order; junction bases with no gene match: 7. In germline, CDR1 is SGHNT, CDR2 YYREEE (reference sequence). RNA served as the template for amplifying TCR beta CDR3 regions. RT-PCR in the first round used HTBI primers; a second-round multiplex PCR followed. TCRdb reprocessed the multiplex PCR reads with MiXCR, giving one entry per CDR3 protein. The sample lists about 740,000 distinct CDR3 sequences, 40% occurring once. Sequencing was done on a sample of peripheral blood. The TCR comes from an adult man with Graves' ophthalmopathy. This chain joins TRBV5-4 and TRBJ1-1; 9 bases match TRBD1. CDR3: CASSLDRGRQAFF. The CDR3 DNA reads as TGTGCCAGCAGCCTGGACAGGGGACGGCAAGCTTTCTTT.